This is a list of T cell receptor beta chains from one sample in a study of cytomegalovirus exposure and HLA in healthy donors. Generated by immunoSEQ multiplex PCR, the TCRdb table keeps only in-frame clones and is missing some. The sample yields tens of thousands of clones, about 88% seen once. The sequencing input was PBMCs. All receptors come from a man aged 18 to 30 in good health and CMV-seronegative. CDR3s include the opening cysteine and the closing phenylalanine or tryptophan. A D gene is named only where the DNA matches it firmly. Clone size is given for some rows only: seen once, a few or many times, or a class if the clone is expanded.

V gene,clone size,J gene,D gene,CDR3 DNA,CDR3 protein
TRBV27,.,TRBJ2-1,TRBD2,TGTGCCAGCAGTTTAGCCACTAGCGGGATAAGGAATGAGCAGTTCTTC,CASSLATSGIRNEQFF
TRBV30,once,TRBJ2-2,.,TGTGCCTGGAGGAGCCTTTCGAACACCGGGGAGCTGTTTTTT,CAWRSLSNTGELFF
TRBV4-2,medium-sized,TRBJ2-5,TRBD2,TGTGCCAGCAGCCCGGGACTAGCGGACCTCGCGACCCAGTACTTC,CASSPGLADLATQYF
TRBV18,.,TRBJ2-2,.,TGTGCCAGCTCACCACTTTCCGGTCTCGGGGAGCTGTTTTTT,CASSPLSGLGELFF
TRBV6-1,.,TRBJ2-3,.,TGTGCCAGCCGGGGAGTGGGCACAGATACGCAGTATTTT,CASRGVGTDTQYF
TRBV15,.,TRBJ1-2,.,TGTGCCACCAGCACTGGGACGATACAGGGTGGCTACACCTTC,CATSTGTIQGGYTF
TRBV28,.,TRBJ1-2,TRBD1,TGTGCCAGCAGTTTTCGACAGGGGGCGCTCAACTATGGCTACACCTTC,CASSFRQGALNYGYTF
TRBV5-1,.,TRBJ2-7,.,TGCGCCAGCAGCTCATACAGGGACTACGAGCAGTACTTC,CASSSYRDYEQYF
TRBV6-5,.,TRBJ2-7,.,TGTGCCAGCAGTTACGAGACAGACGAGCAGTACTTC,CASSYETDEQYF
TRBV5-1,.,TRBJ2-7,TRBD2,TGCGCCACCCCGGGGGGGGACTACGAGCAGTACTTC,CATPGGDYEQYF
TRBV28,.,TRBJ2-7,.,TGTGCCAGCAGCTGGGTTGGACAATTCCCCTACGAGCAGTACTTC,CASSWVGQFPYEQYF
TRBV5-6,.,TRBJ1-4,TRBD1,TGTGCCAGCAGCTTGGCTGAGACAGGGGGCAATGAAAAACTGTTTTTT,CASSLAETGGNEKLFF
TRBV7-9,.,TRBJ2-5,TRBD2,TGTGCCAGCAGGCTAAGCCCGGGACTAGCGGCAGGAGAGACCCAGTACTTC,CASRLSPGLAAGETQYF
TRBV4-2,.,TRBJ2-5,.,TGTGCCAGCAGCCAAGAAAGGGGCCAGGGGGAGACCCAGTACTTC,CASSQERGQGETQYF
TRBV6-5,.,TRBJ1-1,.,TGTGCCAGCAGACCCACTCAGGTTTTCGGTGAAGCTTTCTTT,CASRPTQVFGEAFF
TRBV2,.,TRBJ2-3,TRBD2,TGTGCCAGCCGGGAGCGGGAGAACACAGATACGCAGTATTTT,CASRERENTDTQYF
TRBV4-3,.,TRBJ2-6,TRBD2,TGCGCCAGCAGCGCACTAGCGGGAGTATCTGGGGCCAACGTCCTGACTTTC,CASSALAGVSGANVLTF
TRBV7-9,.,TRBJ2-5,TRBD2,TGTGCCAGCAGCTTAGCAGCCCGACTAGCGGGAGAGACCCAGTACTTC,CASSLAARLAGETQYF
TRBV2,.,TRBJ2-5,TRBD2,TGTGCCAGCAGAACCGCGGGGGTAGAGACCCAGTACTTC,CASRTAGVETQYF
TRBV7-2,.,TRBJ1-1,TRBD1,TGTGCCAGCAGCCTGGACAGGCTCACTGAAGCTTTCTTT,CASSLDRLTEAFF
TRBV13,.,TRBJ2-3,TRBD2,TGTGCCAGCAGGCGAAAAGGGACTAGCGGTACGCAGTATTTT,CASRRKGTSGTQYF
TRBV5-1,.,TRBJ2-5,TRBD2,TGCGCCAGCAGCGGACGGGGGGGAAGCGGGAGCGGAGAGACCCAGTACTTC,CASSGRGGSGSGETQYF
TRBV6-1,.,TRBJ2-1,.,TGTGCCAGCACATTCCTCAGCGGTTACAATGAGCAGTTCTTC,CASTFLSGYNEQFF
TRBV7-9,.,TRBJ2-5,.,TGTGCCAGCAGTCAAACCCCGGAGGTAGAGACCCAGTACTTC,CASSQTPEVETQYF
TRBV14,.,TRBJ2-2,TRBD2,TGTGCCAGCAGCCAAGATACAGCGGGAGCGAACACCGGGGAGCTGTTTTTT,CASSQDTAGANTGELFF
TRBV28,.,TRBJ2-1,.,TGTGCCAGCAACTCACCCGGATCGTGGGAGGCCTACAATGAGCAGTTCTTC,CASNSPGSWEAYNEQFF
TRBV2,once,TRBJ2-1,.,TGTGCCAGCATGGAGGGTTACAATGAGCAGTTCTTC,CASMEGYNEQFF
TRBV29-1,.,TRBJ2-5,TRBD1,TGCAGCGTTGAATTCGGGACGGGACAGGGTGTCCAGTACTTC,CSVEFGTGQGVQYF
TRBV14,.,TRBJ1-1,TRBD1,TGTGCCAGCTCTTCCTCCGTGGGACAGACCTTGAACACTGAAGCTTTCTTT,CASSSSVGQTLNTEAFF
TRBV19,.,TRBJ1-5,TRBD1,TGTGCCAGTAGTATCCTTCCGGGACAGGGGGCACCTTATAGCAATCAGCCCCAGCATTTT,CASSILPGQGAPYSNQPQHF
TRBV6-5,.,TRBJ2-7,TRBD1,TGTGCCAGCAGTTCGGGACAGGGATCCTACGAGCAGTACTTC,CASSSGQGSYEQYF
TRBV6-5,.,TRBJ2-2,TRBD2,TGTGCCAGCAGTTACCCGAGCGGGAGAGGCACCGGGGAGCTGTTTTTT,CASSYPSGRGTGELFF
TRBV19,.,TRBJ1-2,.,TGTGCCAGTAGTGACCCGGGGGGGCGCGACTATGGCTACACCTTC,CASSDPGGRDYGYTF
TRBV15,.,TRBJ2-3,.,TGTGCCACCAGCAGAGATGGCGGGATGGATACGCAGTATTTT,CATSRDGGMDTQYF
TRBV14,.,TRBJ1-1,.,TGTGCCAGCAGCCCCTGGGAGGGAAACACTGAAGCTTTCTTT,CASSPWEGNTEAFF
TRBV28,.,TRBJ1-4,TRBD1,TGTGCCAGCAGTTCGCACCGGGACAGGGTCGAAAAACTGTTTTTT,CASSSHRDRVEKLFF
TRBV29-1,.,TRBJ2-2,TRBD1,TGCAGCGTCGGGACAGGGAACGGGGAGCTGTTTTTT,CSVGTGNGELFF
TRBV4-3,.,TRBJ2-5,TRBD2,TGCGCCAGCAGCCAAGATTGGAATAGCGGGAGAGGGTGGCAAGAGACCCAGTACTTC,CASSQDWNSGRGWQETQYF
TRBV4-1,.,TRBJ1-2,TRBD1,TGCGCCAGCAGCCAACAGACAGGGGAAGCCTATGGCTACACCTTC,CASSQQTGEAYGYTF
TRBV6-5,.,TRBJ1-1,.,TGTGCCAGCAGTTACTGGCGGGAAACTGAAGCTTTCTTT,CASSYWRETEAFF
TRBV11-3,.,TRBJ1-2,.,TGTGCCAGCAGCTTAGGAGGGTCACGCTACACCTTC,CASSLGGSRYTF
TRBV5-1,once,TRBJ1-4,TRBD1,TGCGCCAGCAGCTGGGGACAGAGCACAACTAATGAAAAACTGTTTTTT,CASSWGQSTTNEKLFF
TRBV5-3,.,TRBJ1-5,.,TGTGCCAGAAGCCCCGAATGGGGGGGATTCAATCAGCCCCAGCATTTT,CARSPEWGGFNQPQHF
TRBV30,.,TRBJ1-1,.,TGTGCCTGGAGTAGAGACACCTCAAACACTGAAGCTTTCTTT,CAWSRDTSNTEAFF
TRBV5-4,.,TRBJ2-3,.,TGTGCCAGCAGCTTGGGGACTAAAACAGATACGCAGTATTTT,CASSLGTKTDTQYF